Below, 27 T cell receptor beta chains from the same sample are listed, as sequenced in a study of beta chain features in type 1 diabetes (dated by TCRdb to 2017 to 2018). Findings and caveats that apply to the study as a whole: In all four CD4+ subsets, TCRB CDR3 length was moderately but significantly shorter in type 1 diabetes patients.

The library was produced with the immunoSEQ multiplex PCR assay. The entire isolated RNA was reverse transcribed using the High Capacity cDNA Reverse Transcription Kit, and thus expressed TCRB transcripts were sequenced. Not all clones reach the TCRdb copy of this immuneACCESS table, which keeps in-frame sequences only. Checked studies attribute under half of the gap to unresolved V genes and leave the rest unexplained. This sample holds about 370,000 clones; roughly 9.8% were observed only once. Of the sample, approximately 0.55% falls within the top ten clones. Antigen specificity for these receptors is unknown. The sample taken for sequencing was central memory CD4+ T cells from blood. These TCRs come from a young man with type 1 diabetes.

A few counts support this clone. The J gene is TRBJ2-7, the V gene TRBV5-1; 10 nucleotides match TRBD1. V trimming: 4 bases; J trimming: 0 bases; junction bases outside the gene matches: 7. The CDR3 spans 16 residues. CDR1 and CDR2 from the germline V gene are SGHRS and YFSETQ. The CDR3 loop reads CASSRGDRGNSYEQYF. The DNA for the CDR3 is TGCGCCAGCAGCCGAGGGGACAGGGGTAACTCCTACGAGCAGTACTTC. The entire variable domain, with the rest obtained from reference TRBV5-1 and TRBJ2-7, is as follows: KAGVTQTPRYLIKTRGQQVTLSCSPISGHRSVSWYQQTPGQGLQFLFEYFSETQRNKGNFPGRFSGRQFSNSRSEMNVSTLELGDSALYLCASSRGDRGNSYEQYFGPGTRLTVT.

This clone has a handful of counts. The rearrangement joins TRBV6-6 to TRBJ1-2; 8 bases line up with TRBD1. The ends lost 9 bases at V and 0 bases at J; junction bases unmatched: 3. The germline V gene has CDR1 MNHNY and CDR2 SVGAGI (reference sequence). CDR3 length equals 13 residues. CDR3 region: CARRQGPNYGYTF. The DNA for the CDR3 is TGTGCCAGGCGACAGGGGCCTAACTATGGCTACACCTTC.

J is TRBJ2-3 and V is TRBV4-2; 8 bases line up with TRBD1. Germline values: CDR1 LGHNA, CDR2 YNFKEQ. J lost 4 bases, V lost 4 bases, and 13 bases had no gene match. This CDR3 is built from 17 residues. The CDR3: CASSPNPSGGTSDTQYF. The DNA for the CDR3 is TGTGCCAGCAGCCCTAACCCCTCAGGGGGCACATCAGATACGCAGTATTTT.

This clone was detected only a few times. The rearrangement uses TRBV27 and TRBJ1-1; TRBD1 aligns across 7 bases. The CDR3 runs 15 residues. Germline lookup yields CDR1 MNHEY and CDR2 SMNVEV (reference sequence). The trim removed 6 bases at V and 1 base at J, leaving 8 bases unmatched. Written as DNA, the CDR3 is TGTGCCAGCAGCTTTACCTGGACAGGGAACACTGAAGCTTTCTTT. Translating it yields CASSFTWTGNTEAFF.

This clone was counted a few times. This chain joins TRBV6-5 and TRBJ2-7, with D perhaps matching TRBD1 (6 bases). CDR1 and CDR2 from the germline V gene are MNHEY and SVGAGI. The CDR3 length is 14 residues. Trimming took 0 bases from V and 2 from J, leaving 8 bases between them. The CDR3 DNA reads TGTGCCAGCAGTTACTCGAGGGACACCTACGAGCAGTACTTC. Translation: CASSYSRDTYEQYF.

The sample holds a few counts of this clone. For the CDR3, the DNA is TGTGCCAGTAGTATTTCGCTAGCGGAGACCTACGAGCAGTACTTC. The encoded protein is CASSISLAETYEQYF. This chain connects TRBV19 to TRBJ2-7; 7 bases line up with TRBD2. Germline CDR1 is LNHDA and CDR2 is SQIVND (reference sequence). V lost 3 bases and J lost 2; bases outside the gene matches: 7. CDR3 length: 15 residues.

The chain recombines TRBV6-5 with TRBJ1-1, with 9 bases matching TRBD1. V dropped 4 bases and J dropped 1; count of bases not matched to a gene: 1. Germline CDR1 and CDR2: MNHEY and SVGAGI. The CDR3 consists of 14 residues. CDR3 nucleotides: TGTGCCAGCAGTTCGGGACAGGGGAACACTGAAGCTTTCTTT. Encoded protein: CASSSGQGNTEAFF.

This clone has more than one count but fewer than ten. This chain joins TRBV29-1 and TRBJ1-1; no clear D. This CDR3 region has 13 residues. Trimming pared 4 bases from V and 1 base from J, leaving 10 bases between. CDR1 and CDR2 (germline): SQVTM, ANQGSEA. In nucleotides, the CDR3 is TGCAGCGTTGTGGTGCAGCCGAACACTGAAGCTTTCTTT. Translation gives CSVVVQPNTEAFF.

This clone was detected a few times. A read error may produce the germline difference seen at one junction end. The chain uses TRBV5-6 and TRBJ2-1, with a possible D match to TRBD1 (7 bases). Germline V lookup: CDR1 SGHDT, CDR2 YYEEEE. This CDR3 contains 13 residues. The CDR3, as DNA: TGTGCCAGCAGCCGGGGAATCGACAGGGCGGGGATCTTC. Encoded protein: CASSRGIDRAGIF.

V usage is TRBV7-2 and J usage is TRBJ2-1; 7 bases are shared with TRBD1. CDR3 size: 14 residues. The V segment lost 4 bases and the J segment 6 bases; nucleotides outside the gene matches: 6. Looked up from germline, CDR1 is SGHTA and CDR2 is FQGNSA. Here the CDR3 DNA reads TGTGCCAGCAGCTCAAACAGGGGTTCCAATGAGCAGTTCTTC. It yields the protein CASSSNRGSNEQFF.

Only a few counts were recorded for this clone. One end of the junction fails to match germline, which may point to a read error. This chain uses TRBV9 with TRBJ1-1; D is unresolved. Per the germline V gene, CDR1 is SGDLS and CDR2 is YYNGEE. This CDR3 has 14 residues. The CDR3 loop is CASSVTPGSTSSEF. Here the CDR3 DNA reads TGTGCCAGCAGCGTAACCCCGGGATCCACTAGCTCTGAATTT.

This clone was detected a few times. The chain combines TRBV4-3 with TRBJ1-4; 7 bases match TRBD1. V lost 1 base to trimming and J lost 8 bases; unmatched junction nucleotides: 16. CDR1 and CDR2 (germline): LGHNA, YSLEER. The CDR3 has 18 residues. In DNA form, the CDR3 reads TGCGCCAGCAGCCAAGCTTTTAAGGGGGCGCAGGAAGAGGAAAAACTGTTTTTT. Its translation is CASSQAFKGAQEEEKLFF.

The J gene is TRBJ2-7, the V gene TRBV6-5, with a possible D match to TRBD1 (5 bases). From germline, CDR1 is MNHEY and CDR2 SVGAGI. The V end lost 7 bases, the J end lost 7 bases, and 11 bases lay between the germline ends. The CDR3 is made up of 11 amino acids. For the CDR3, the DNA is TGTGCCAGCACCGCTGACAGAGAGCAGTACTTC. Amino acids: CASTADREQYF.

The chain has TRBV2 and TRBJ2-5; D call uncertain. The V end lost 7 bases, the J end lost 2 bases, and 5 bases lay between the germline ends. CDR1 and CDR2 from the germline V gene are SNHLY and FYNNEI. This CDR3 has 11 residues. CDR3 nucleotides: TGTGCCAGCACCCCACAAGAGACCCAGTACTTC. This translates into CASTPQETQYF.

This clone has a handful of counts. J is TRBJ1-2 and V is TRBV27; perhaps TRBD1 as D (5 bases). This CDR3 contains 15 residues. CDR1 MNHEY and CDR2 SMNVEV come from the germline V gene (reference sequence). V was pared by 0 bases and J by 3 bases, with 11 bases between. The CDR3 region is CASSLSSGGYYGYTF. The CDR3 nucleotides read TGTGCCAGCAGTTTATCGTCCGGGGGGTACTATGGCTACACCTTC.

The CDR3 loop is CASSPTRTGGSLNTGELFF. The CDR3 DNA reads TGTGCCAGCAGCCCGACAAGGACAGGGGGCTCACTTAACACCGGGGAGCTGTTTTTT. The rearrangement joins TRBV5-4 to TRBJ2-2; 11 nucleotides align to TRBD1. The CDR3 runs 19 residues. With V trimmed by 4 bases and J by 2 bases, 13 bases remained unmatched. Germline V gene sequence: CDR1 SGHNT, CDR2 YYREEE (reference sequence).

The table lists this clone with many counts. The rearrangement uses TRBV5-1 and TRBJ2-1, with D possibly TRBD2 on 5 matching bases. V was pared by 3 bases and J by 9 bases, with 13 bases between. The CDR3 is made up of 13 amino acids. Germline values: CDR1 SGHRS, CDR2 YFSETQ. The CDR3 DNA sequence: TGCGCCAGCAGCTCCCGGCGGGTGGGTGAGCAGTTCTTC. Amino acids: CASSSRRVGEQFF.

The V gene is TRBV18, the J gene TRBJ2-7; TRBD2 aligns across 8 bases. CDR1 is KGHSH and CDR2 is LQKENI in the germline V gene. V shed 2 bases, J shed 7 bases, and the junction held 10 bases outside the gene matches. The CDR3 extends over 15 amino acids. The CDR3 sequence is CASSPGLVRGGEQYF. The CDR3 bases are TGTGCCAGCTCACCAGGGCTAGTTCGGGGGGGAGAGCAGTACTTC.

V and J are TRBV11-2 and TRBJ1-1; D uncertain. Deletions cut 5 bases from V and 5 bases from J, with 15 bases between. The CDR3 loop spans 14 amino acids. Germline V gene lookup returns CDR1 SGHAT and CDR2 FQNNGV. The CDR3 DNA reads TGTGCCAGCAGCGACCCCCGGGGTTTAACTGAAGCTTTCTTT. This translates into CASSDPRGLTEAFF.

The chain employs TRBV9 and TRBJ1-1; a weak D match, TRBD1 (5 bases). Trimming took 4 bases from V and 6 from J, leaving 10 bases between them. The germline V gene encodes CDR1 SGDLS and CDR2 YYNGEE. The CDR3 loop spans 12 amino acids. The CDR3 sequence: CASSNRDSEAFF. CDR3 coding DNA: TGTGCCAGCAGCAACCGGGACTCTGAAGCTTTCTTT.

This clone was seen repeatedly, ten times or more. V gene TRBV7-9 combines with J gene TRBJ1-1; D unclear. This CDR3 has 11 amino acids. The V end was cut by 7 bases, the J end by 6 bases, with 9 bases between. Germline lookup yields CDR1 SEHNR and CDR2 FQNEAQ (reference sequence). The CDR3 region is CASTRQAEAFF. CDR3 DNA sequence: TGTGCCAGCACCCGGCAGGCTGAAGCTTTCTTT.

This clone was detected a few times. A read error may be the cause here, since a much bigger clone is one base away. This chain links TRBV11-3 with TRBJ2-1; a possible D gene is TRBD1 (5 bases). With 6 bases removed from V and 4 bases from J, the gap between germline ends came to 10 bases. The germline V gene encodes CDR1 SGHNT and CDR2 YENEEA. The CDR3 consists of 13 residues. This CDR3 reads CASRQGAYNEQFF. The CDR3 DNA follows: TGTGCCAGCAGACAAGGGGCATACAATGAGCAGTTCTTC.

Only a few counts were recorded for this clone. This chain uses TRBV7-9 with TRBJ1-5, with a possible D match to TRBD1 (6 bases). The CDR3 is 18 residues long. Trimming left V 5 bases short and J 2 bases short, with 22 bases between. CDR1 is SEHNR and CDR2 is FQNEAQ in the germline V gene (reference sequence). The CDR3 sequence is CASSRLAGGGIGNQPQHF. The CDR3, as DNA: TGTGCCAGCAGCCGCTTAGCTGGGGGCGGCATCGGCAATCAGCCCCAGCATTTT.

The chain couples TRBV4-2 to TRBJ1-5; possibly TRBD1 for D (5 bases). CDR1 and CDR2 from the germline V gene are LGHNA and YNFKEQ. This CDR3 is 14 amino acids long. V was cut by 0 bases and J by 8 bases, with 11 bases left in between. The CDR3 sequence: CASSQEGMGEPQHF. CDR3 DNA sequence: TGTGCCAGCAGCCAAGAAGGGATGGGGGAGCCCCAGCATTTT.

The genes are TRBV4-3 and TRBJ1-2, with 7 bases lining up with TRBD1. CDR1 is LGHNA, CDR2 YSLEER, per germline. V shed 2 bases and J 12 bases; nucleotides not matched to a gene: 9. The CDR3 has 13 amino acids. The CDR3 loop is CASSQTTGEPNTF. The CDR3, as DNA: TGCGCCAGCAGCCAAACAACAGGGGAGCCGAACACCTTC.

CDR3 bases: TGTGCCAGCAGCCAAGATGGGGGTGGGGGAGATACGCAGTATTTT. Translating it yields CASSQDGGGGDTQYF. The chain is built from TRBV4-2 and TRBJ2-3; either TRBD1 or TRBD2 may supply D (5 bases each). Germline CDR1 is LGHNA and CDR2 is YNFKEQ. Trimming shortened V by 0 bases and J by 5 bases, and 12 bases separated the two germline ends. The CDR3 extends over 15 amino acids.

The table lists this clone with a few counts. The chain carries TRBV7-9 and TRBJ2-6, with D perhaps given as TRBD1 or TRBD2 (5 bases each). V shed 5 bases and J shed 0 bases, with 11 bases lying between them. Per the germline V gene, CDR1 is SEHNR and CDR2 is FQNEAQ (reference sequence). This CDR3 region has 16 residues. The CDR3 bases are TGTGCCAGCAGCGTGACAGCGGACTCTGGGGCCAACGTCCTGACTTTC. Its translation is CASSVTADSGANVLTF. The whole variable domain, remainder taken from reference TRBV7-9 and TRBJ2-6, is DTGVSQNPRHKITKRGQNVTFRCDPISEHNRLYWYRQTLGQGPEFLTYFQNEAQLEKSRLLSDRFSAERPKGSFSTLEIQRTEQGDSAMYLCASSVTADSGANVLTFGAGSRLTVL.